A single sample is the source of the 9 T cell receptor beta chains below, sequenced in a study of T cells in Graves' hyperthyroidism and ophthalmopathy (dated by TCRdb to about 2019). Library preparation was by multiplex PCR. Instrument used: Illumina HiSeq 2000. Amplification of TCR beta CDR3 regions was carried out from RNA transcripts. For the first round of RT-PCR on the TCR CDR3, the HTBI primer set was used together with the Qiagen OneStep RT-PCR kit. TCRdb reran the public reads through fastp at Q25 and MiXCR, keeping productive beta chains. Every distinct CDR3 protein forms one entry, paired with its most common genes and DNA. Recorded for this sample are more than 500,000 distinct CDR3 sequences; about 46% of them occurred a single time. Together, the top ten hold about 45% of the sample. Sequenced material: peripheral blood or thyroid tissue (not recorded which). The receptors were gathered from an adult woman with Graves' disease, either hyperthyroidism or ophthalmopathy (not recorded which).

This clonotype appeared once. The chain has TRBV2 and TRBJ1-2; 11 bases line up with TRBD1. CDR1 is SNHLY, CDR2 FYNNEI, per germline. Trimming cost V 8 bases and J 5 bases; bases outside gene matches: 10. This CDR3 has 15 amino acids. CDR3 loop: CASWENGQGAYGYTF. As DNA, the CDR3 is TGTGCCAGCTGGGAAAATGGACAGGGGGCTTATGGCTACACCTTC. Looking up the rest from reference TRBV2 and TRBJ1-2 gives the full variable domain: EPEVTQTPSHQVTQMGQEVILRCVPISNHLYFYWYRQILGQKVEFLVSFYNNEISEKSEIFDDQFSVERPDGSNFTLKIRSTKLEDSAMYFCASWENGQGAYGYTFGSGTRLTVV.

V usage is TRBV25-1 and J usage is TRBJ1-2, with TRBD1 identical over 9 bases. Germline CDR1 reads MGHDK; CDR2 reads SYGVNS. This CDR3 comprises 17 residues. V lost 4 bases, J lost 1 base, and 10 bases stayed unmatched. This chain's CDR3 is CASSASGTGLNNYGYTF. The DNA of the CDR3 is TGTGCCAGCAGTGCATCCGGGACAGGGCTAAATAACTATGGCTACACCTTC.

Ten or more counts support this clonotype. The chain uses TRBV3-1 and TRBJ1-2; D unclear. Germline assignment: CDR1 LGHDT and CDR2 YNNKEL (reference sequence). This CDR3 region has 15 residues. V was pared by 1 base and J by 7 bases, with 16 bases between. The CDR3: CASSQGTNLPVGYTF. As DNA, the CDR3 is TGTGCCAGCAGCCAAGGGACTAACCTCCCGGTTGGCTACACCTTC.

This clonotype has a handful of counts. The CDR3: CASSLIGPASTEAFF. CDR3 coding DNA: TGTGCCAGCAGCTTAATAGGGCCGGCCTCGACTGAAGCTTTCTTT. The rearrangement links TRBV7-2 to TRBJ1-1, with D uncertain. Trimming cost V 2 bases and J 5 bases, with 15 bases left between them. The CDR3 extends over 15 amino acids. The germline V gene has CDR1 SGHTA and CDR2 FQGNSA.

This clonotype was seen many times. The chain links TRBV6-1 to TRBJ1-1; D not certain. V was cut by 5 bases and J by 7 bases, with 8 bases left in between. From germline, CDR1 is MNHNS and CDR2 SASEGT. CDR3 length equals 11 residues. Here the CDR3 reads CASSLLGEAFF. CDR3 coding DNA: TGTGCCAGCAGTCTACTCGGTGAAGCTTTCTTT.

This chain connects TRBV24-1 to TRBJ1-1; D is undetermined. Germline CDR1 reads KGHDR; CDR2 reads SFDVKD. The CDR3 extends over 14 amino acids. V gave up 4 bases and J gave up 6 bases, with 14 bases separating them. CDR3 DNA: TGTGCCACCAGTGACGAATGGGAGGGCTCTGAAGCTTTCTTT. This translates into CATSDEWEGSEAFF.

As to this clonotype: One junction end disagrees with the germline gene, perhaps due to a read error. The gene calls are TRBV7-9 and TRBJ1-4; D might be TRBD1 (5 bases). Germline-derived CDR1 and CDR2 are SEHNR and FQNEAQ (reference sequence). CDR3 length: 14 amino acids. CDR3 sequence reads: CASIAKGTNEKLLF. CDR3 bases: TGTGCCAGCATAGCCAAGGGGACCAATGAAAAACTGCTTTTT.

In its sample, this clonotype was seen a few times. This chain joins TRBV20-1 and TRBJ1-3; D is uncertain. The CDR3 consists of 11 residues. Looked up from germline, CDR1 is DFQATT and CDR2 is SNEGSKA (reference sequence). V was clipped by 3 bases and J by 4 bases, with 4 bases between them. The CDR3 bases are TGCAGTGCTAGCGGGGGAAACACCATATATTTT. Its translation: CSASGGNTIYF.

The rearrangement joins TRBV29-1 to TRBJ1-5, with D possibly TRBD1 on 6 matching bases. V lost 4 bases, J lost 7 bases, and 8 bases lay in between. This CDR3 contains 11 residues. Per the germline V gene, CDR1 is SQVTM and CDR2 is ANQGSEA. The DNA of the CDR3 is TGCAGCGTTGGGACAGAGCAGCCCCAGCATTTT. This codes for CSVGTEQPQHF. Together with reference TRBV29-1 and TRBJ1-5, the CDR3 gives the full variable domain: SAVISQKPSRDICQRGTSLTIQCQVDSQVTMMFWYRQQPGQSLTLIATANQGSEATYESGFVIDKFPISRPNLTFSTLTVSNMSPEDSSIYLCSVGTEQPQHFGDGTRLSIL.